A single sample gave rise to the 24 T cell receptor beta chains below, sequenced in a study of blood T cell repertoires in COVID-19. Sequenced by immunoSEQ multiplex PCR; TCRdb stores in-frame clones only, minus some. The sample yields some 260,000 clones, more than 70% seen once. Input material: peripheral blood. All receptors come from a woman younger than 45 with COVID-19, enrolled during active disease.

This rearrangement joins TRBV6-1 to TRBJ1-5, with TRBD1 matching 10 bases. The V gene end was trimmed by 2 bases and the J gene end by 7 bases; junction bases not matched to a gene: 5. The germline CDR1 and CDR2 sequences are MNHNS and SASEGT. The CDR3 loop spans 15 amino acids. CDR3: CASSEWGQGSQPQHF. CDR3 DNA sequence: TGTGCCAGCAGTGAATGGGGACAGGGGTCCCAGCCCCAGCATTTT.

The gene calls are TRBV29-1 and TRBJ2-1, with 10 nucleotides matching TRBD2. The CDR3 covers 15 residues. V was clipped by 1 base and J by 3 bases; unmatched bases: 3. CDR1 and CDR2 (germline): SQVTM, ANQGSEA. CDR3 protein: CSVEVLAGVYNEQFF. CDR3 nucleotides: TGCAGCGTTGAAGTTCTAGCGGGAGTCTACAATGAGCAGTTCTTC.

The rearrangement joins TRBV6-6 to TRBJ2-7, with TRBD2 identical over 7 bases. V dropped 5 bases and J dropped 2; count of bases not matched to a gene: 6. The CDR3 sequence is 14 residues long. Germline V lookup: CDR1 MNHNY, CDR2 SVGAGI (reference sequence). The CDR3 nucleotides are TGTGCCAGCAGTGGGGGGGGTTTTCCCTACGAGCAGTACGTC. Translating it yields CASSGGGFPYEQYV.

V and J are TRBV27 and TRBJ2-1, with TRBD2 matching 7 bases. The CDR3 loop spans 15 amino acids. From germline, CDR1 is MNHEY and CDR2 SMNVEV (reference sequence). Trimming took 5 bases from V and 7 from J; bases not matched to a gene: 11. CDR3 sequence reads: CASSPGTNPWNEQFF. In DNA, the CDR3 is TGTGCCAGCAGTCCCGGGACTAACCCTTGGAATGAGCAGTTCTTC.

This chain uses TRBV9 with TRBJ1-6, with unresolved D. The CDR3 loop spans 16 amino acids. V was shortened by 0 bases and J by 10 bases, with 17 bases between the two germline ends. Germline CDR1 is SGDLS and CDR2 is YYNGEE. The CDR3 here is CASSVGRQPLNSPLHF. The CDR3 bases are TGTGCCAGCAGCGTAGGGCGGCAGCCACTTAACTCACCCCTCCACTTT.

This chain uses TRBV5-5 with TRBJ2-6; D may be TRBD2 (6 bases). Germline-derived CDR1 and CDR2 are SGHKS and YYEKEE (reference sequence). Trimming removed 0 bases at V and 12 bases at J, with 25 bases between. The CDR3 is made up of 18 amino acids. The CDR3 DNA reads TGTGCCAGCAGCTTGGCCCGGGGAAGTGCCTCTCGGAGGGCCGTCCTGACTTTC. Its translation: CASSLARGSASRRAVLTF.

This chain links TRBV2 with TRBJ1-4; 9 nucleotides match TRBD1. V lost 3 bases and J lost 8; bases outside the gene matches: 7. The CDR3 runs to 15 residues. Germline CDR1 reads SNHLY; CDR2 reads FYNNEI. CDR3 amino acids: CASSDRTGAVEKLFF. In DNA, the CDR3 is TGTGCCAGCAGTGATAGGACAGGGGCTGTGGAAAAACTGTTTTTT.

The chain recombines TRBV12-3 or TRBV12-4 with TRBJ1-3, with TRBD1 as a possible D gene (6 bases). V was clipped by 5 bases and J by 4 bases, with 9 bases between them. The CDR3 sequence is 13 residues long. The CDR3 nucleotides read TGTGCCAGCAGTGAAACAGGGGGAAACACCATATATTTT. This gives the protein CASSETGGNTIYF.

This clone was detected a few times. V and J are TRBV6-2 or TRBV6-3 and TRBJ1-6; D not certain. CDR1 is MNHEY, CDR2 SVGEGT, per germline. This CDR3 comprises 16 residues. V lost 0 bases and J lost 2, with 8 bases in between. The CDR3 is CASSYSQRAYNSPLHF. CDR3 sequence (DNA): TGTGCCAGCAGTTACTCCCAGCGAGCCTATAATTCACCCCTCCACTTT.

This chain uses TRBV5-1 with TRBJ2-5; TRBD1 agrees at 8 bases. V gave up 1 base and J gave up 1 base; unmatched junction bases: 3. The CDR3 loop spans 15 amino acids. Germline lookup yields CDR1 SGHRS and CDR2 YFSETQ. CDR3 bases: TGCGCCAGCAGCTTGCCCCAGGGGGCCCAAGAGACCCAGTACTTC. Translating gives CASSLPQGAQETQYF.

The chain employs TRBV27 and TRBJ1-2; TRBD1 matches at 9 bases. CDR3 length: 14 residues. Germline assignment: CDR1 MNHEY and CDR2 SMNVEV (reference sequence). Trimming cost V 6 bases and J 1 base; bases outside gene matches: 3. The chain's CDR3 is CASRSTGGNYGYTF. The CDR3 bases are TGTGCCAGCAGATCGACAGGGGGTAACTATGGCTACACCTTC.

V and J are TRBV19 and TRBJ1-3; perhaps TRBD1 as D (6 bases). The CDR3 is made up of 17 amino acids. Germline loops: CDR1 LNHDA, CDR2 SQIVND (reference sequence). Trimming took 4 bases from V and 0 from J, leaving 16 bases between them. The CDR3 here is CASSTPGQPASGNTIYF. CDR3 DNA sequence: TGTGCCAGTAGTACGCCGGGACAACCTGCCTCTGGAAACACCATATATTTT. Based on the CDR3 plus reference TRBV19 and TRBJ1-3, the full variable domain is DGGITQSPKYLFRKEGQNVTLSCEQNLNHDAMYWYRQDPGQGLRLIYYSQIVNDFQKGDIAEGYSVSREKKESFPLTVTSAQKNPTAFYLCASSTPGQPASGNTIYFGEGSWLTVV.

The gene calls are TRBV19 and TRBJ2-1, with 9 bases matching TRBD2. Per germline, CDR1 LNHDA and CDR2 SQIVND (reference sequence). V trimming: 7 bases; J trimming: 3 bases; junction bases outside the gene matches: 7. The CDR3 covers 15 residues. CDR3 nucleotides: TGTGCCAGTACCAGAGGGACTAGCAGCTACAATGAGCAGTTCTTC. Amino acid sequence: CASTRGTSSYNEQFF.

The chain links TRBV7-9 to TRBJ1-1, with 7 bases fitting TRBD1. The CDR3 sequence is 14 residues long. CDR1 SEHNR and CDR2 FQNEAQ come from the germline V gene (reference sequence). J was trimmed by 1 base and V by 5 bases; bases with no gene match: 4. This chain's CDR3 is CASSRGPANTEAFF. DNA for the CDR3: TGTGCCAGCAGCAGGGGGCCCGCGAACACTGAAGCTTTCTTT.

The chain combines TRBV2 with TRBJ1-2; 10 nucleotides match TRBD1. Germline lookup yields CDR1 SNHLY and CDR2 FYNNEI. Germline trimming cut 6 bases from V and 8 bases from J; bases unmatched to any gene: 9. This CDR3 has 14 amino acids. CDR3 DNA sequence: TGTGCCAGCAGCCAGGGACAGGGGCAAAGGGGCTACACCTTC. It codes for CASSQGQGQRGYTF. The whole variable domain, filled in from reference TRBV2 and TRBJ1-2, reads EPEVTQTPSHQVTQMGQEVILRCVPISNHLYFYWYRQILGQKVEFLVSFYNNEISEKSEIFDDQFSVERPDGSNFTLKIRSTKLEDSAMYFCASSQGQGQRGYTFGSGTRLTVV.

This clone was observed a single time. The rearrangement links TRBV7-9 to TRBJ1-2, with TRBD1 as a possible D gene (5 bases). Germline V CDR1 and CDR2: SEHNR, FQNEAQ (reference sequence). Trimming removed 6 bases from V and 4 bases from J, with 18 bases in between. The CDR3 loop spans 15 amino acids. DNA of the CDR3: TGTGCCAGCAGGGTAGATAGGCCCGGGGGCTATGGCTACACCTTC. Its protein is CASRVDRPGGYGYTF. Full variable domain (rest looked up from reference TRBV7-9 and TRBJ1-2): DTGVSQNPRHKITKRGQNVTFRCDPISEHNRLYWYRQTLGQGPEFLTYFQNEAQLEKSRLLSDRFSAERPKGSFSTLEIQRTEQGDSAMYLCASRVDRPGGYGYTFGSGTRLTVV.

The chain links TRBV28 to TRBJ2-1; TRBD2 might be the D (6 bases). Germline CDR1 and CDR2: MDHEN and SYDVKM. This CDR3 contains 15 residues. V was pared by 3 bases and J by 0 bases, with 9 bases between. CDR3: CASSLGGPSYNEQFF. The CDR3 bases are TGTGCCAGCAGTTTGGGGGGTCCCTCCTACAATGAGCAGTTCTTC. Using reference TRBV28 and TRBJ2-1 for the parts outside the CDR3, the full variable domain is DVKVTQSSRYLVKRTGEKVFLECVQDMDHENMFWYRQDPGLGLRLIYFSYDVKMKEKGDIPEGYSVSREKKERFSLILESASTNQTSMYLCASSLGGPSYNEQFFGPGTRLTVL.

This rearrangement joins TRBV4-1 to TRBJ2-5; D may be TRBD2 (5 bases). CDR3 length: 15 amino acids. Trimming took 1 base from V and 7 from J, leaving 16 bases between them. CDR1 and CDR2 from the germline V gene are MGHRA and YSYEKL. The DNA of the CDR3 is TGCGCCAGCAGCCAAGTATCGAGGGATCTTGGGACCCAGTACTTC. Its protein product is CASSQVSRDLGTQYF.

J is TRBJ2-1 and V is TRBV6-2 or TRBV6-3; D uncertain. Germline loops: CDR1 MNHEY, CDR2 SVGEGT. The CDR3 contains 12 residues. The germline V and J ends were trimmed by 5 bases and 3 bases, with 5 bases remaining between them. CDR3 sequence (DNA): TGTGCCAGCAGTCAAAACTACAATGAGCAGTTCTTC. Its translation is CASSQNYNEQFF.

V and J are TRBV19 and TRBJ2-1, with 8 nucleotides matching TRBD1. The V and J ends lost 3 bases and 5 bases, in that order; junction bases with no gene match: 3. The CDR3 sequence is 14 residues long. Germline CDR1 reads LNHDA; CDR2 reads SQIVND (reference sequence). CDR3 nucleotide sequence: TGTGCCAGTAGTATTGGACAGGGAAACAATGAGCAGTTCTTC. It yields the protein CASSIGQGNNEQFF.

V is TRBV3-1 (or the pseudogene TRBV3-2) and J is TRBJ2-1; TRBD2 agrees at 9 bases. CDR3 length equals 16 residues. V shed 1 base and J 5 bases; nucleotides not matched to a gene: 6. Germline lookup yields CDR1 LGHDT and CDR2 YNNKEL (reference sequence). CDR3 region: CASSQGASGNNNEQFF. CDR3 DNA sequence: TGTGCCAGCAGCCAAGGGGCTAGCGGGAACAACAATGAGCAGTTCTTC.

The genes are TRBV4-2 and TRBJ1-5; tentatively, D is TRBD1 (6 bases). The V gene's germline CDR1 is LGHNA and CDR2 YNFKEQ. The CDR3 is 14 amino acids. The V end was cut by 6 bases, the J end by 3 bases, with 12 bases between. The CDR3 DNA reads TGTGCCAGCAGTGGGGGACAAGACAATCAGCCCCAGCATTTT. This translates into CASSGGQDNQPQHF.

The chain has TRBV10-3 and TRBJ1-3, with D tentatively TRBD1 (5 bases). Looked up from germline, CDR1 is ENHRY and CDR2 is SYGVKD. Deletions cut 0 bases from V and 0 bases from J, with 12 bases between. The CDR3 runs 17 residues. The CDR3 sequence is CAISESQGGSSGNTIYF. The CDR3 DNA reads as TGTGCCATCAGTGAGTCTCAGGGAGGGAGCTCTGGAAACACCATATATTTT.

The DNA for the CDR3 is TGTGCCAGTAGTATCGGGACAGACTCCTACGAGCAGTACGTC. It codes for CASSIGTDSYEQYV. This sequence joins TRBV19 and TRBJ2-7, with TRBD1 identical over 7 bases. J was trimmed by 0 bases and V by 3 bases; bases with no gene match: 2. This CDR3 has 14 amino acids. Germline CDR1 reads LNHDA; CDR2 reads SQIVND (reference sequence).